The clone carrying this T cell receptor beta chain was observed a few times. What it recognizes is unknown. The record originates from a study of human T cells and chemical hapten exposure. Study results and limitations: After DPC sensitization, TCRs above 1 in 1000 frequency showed no change.

Germline assignment: CDR1 SGHTA and CDR2 FQGNSA. The CDR3 has 16 residues. V lost 1 base to trimming and J lost 3 bases; unmatched junction nucleotides: 5. Each CDR3 protein gets one entry after TCRdb re-called the RACE reads with MiXCR. The table includes some 52,000 distinct CDR3 sequences, 9.9% detected once. As for time point: patch test 3, about 24 weeks after DPC sensitization. Treatment given: therapeutic diphenylcyclopropenone sensitization with weekly scalp DPC. The gene calls are TRBV7-2 and TRBJ2-5, with 10 positions matching TRBD2. The sequence came from a woman aged 35 to 49 with alopecia areata. Some clones in this sample may be carry-over from other donors' samples. The sample consisted of whole blood, taken in connection with sensitization to the hapten diphenylcyclopropenone (DPC). DNA of the CDR3: TGTGCCAGCAGCTTAGGAGGACTAGCGGCCAAAGAGACCCAGTACTTC. Its protein product is CASSLGGLAAKETQYF. Variable domain in full (rest from reference TRBV7-2 and TRBJ2-5): GAGVSQSPSNKVTEKGKDVELRCDPISGHTALYWYRQSLGQGLEFLIYFQGNSAPDKSGLPSDRFSAERTGGSVSTLTIQRTQQEDSAVYLCASSLGGLAAKETQYFGPGTRLLVL.